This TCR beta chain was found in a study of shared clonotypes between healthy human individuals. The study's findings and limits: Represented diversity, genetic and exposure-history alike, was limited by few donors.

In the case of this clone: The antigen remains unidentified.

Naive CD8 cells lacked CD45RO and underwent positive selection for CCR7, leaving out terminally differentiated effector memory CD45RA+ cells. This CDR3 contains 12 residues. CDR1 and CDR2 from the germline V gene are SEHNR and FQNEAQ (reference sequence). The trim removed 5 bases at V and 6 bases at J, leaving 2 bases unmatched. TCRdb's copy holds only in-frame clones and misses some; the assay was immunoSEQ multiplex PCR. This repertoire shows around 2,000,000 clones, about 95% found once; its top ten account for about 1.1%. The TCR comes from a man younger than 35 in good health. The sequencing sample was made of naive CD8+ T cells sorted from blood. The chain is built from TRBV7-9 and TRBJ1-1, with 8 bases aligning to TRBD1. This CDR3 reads CASSGQGPEAFF. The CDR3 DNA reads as TGTGCCAGCAGCGGACAGGGCCCTGAAGCTTTCTTT.